This TCR beta chain was recovered during a study of blood T cell repertoires in COVID-19. The junction had 8 bases not matched to a gene; V was cut back by 2 bases and J by 0 bases. There are 16 residues in the CDR3. Germline CDR1 is SGHTS and CDR2 is YDEGEE. Assay used: immunoSEQ multiplex PCR; TCRdb lists only in-frame clones, some missing. The sample has about 260,000 clones, approximately 88% seen once. Patients in Seattle were enrolled during active infection, then followed longitudinally. The source is a woman in her seventies with COVID-19, enrolled during active disease. Input material: peripheral blood. The genes are TRBV5-8 and TRBJ2-7, with 7 bases fitting TRBD2. The CDR3 here is CASSFLFLAGSYEQYF. CDR3 DNA sequence: TGTGCCAGCAGCTTCCTTTTCTTAGCGGGCTCCTACGAGCAGTACTTC.